The 22 T cell receptor beta chains in this list originate from one sample, sequenced in a study of CD8+CD57+ T cells in acquired aplastic anemia. Genomic DNA constituted the template upon which TCR beta VDJ and CDR3 profiling was performed. One entry per CDR3 protein results from TCRdb running MiXCR on the reads. Here the sample spans around 250,000 distinct CDR3 sequences, around three fifths being singletons. The sample comprised sorted CD4+, CD8+, or CD8+CD57+ T cells (not recorded which) from PBMCs. The receptors here all came from a human donor with severe aplastic anemia or a healthy control (not recorded which).

The table lists this clonotype with many counts. This chain uses TRBV5-8 with TRBJ2-2; 10 bases map to TRBD1. Germline trimming cut 3 bases from V and 0 bases from J; bases unmatched to any gene: 2. Germline V gene sequence: CDR1 SGHTS, CDR2 YDEGEE. CDR3 size: 16 residues. This CDR3 is CASSSGQGANTGELFF. Here the CDR3 DNA reads TGTGCCAGCAGCTCCGGACAGGGGGCGAACACCGGGGAGCTGTTTTTT.

V is TRBV24-1 and J is TRBJ2-5; 13 bases are shared with TRBD2. This CDR3 contains 15 residues. CDR1 KGHDR and CDR2 SFDVKD come from the germline V gene. J gave up 4 bases and V 6 bases, and 4 bases lay outside the gene matches. Here the CDR3 reads CATSSGLAGLETQYF. CDR3 nucleotide sequence: TGTGCCACCAGTTCGGGACTAGCGGGATTAGAGACCCAGTACTTC.

This clonotype appeared a few times. The V call is TRBV7-2, the J call TRBJ1-6; a weak D match, TRBD1 (5 bases). The CDR3 runs to 15 residues. In germline, CDR1 is SGHTA, CDR2 FQGNSA. V was pared by 5 bases and J by 7 bases, with 15 bases between. In DNA form, the CDR3 reads TGTGCCAGCAGCCAGACCTGGGACCGAAATTCACCCCTCCACTTT. Amino acid sequence: CASSQTWDRNSPLHF.

The V gene is TRBV20-1, the J gene TRBJ1-6; D uncertain. V lost 3 bases and J lost 0, with 9 bases in between. CDR3 length: 15 residues. Germline assignment: CDR1 DFQATT and CDR2 SNEGSKA (reference sequence). CDR3 nucleotides: TGCAGTGCTAGTGGCGGAAGCTCCTATAATTCACCCCTCCACTTT. Translation gives CSASGGSSYNSPLHF.

This clonotype has a count of ten or more. The junction and the germline gene differ at one end; a read error may be behind it. This chain joins TRBV12-3 or TRBV12-4 and TRBJ1-2; 7 nucleotides line up with TRBD1. This CDR3 is 13 amino acids long. The CDR3 nucleotides read TGTGCCAGCAGATTAGACAGGGTTAGAGGCTACACCTTC. Residues: CASRLDRVRGYTF.

The chain has TRBV9 and TRBJ2-7; D gene ambiguous. V dropped 0 bases and J dropped 0 bases, with 10 bases sitting between them. CDR1 SGDLS and CDR2 YYNGEE come from the germline V gene. The CDR3 runs 15 residues. CDR3 residues: CASSVGPIRSYEQYF. The CDR3 coding sequence is TGTGCCAGCAGCGTAGGCCCGATCCGCTCCTACGAGCAGTACTTC. Full variable domain (missing parts from reference TRBV9 and TRBJ2-7): DSGVTQTPKHLITATGQRVTLRCSPRSGDLSVYWYQQSLDQGLQFLIQYYNGEERAKGNILERFSAQQFPDLHSELNLSSLELGDSALYFCASSVGPIRSYEQYFGPGTRLTVT.

Ten or more counts support this clonotype. This chain links TRBV19 with TRBJ2-7; D call uncertain. The germline CDR1 and CDR2 sequences are LNHDA and SQIVND (reference sequence). This CDR3 has 14 residues. Trimming cost V 3 bases and J 6 bases, with 15 bases left between them. The CDR3 spells CASSMESGRFEQYF. In nucleotides, the CDR3 is TGTGCCAGTAGTATGGAGTCGGGCCGCTTCGAGCAGTACTTC.

This chain connects TRBV19 to TRBJ1-6, with a weak D call TRBD1 (6 bases). Germline loops: CDR1 LNHDA, CDR2 SQIVND (reference sequence). The germline V and J ends were trimmed by 6 bases and 3 bases, with 12 bases remaining between them. CDR3 length equals 15 residues. CDR3 amino acids: CASRTAGDYNSPLHF. CDR3 bases: TGTGCCAGTAGGACGGCAGGGGACTATAATTCACCCCTCCACTTT.

This chain connects TRBV12-3 or TRBV12-4 to TRBJ1-5; no clear D gene. Trimming cost V 2 bases and J 7 bases, with 9 bases left between them. This CDR3 region has 13 residues. CDR3 loop: CASSLSPGQPQHF. The DNA of the CDR3 is TGTGCCAGCAGTTTATCTCCGGGGCAGCCCCAGCATTTT.

J is TRBJ1-6 and V is TRBV6-9; D is possibly TRBD1 (5 bases). CDR1 is MNHGY and CDR2 is SVAAGI in the germline V gene. Trimming took 3 bases from V and 7 from J, leaving 7 bases between them. This CDR3 contains 13 residues. The CDR3 nucleotides are TGTGCCAGCAGTTACGAGGGGAATTCACCCCTCCACTTT. Its protein is CASSYEGNSPLHF.

This clonotype has at least ten counts. The CDR3 protein is CSAHTGGGNQPQHF. The DNA of the CDR3 is TGCAGTGCTCACACAGGGGGCGGCAATCAGCCCCAGCATTTT. The chain employs TRBV20-1 and TRBJ1-5; 9 nucleotides match TRBD1. With 5 bases clipped from V and 2 bases from J, the junction kept 4 bases outside the gene matches. The germline CDR1 and CDR2 sequences are DFQATT and SNEGSKA (reference sequence). The CDR3 is 14 amino acids.

The V gene is TRBV7-3, the J gene TRBJ1-1, with TRBD1 matching 7 bases. The germline V gene encodes CDR1 SGHTA and CDR2 FQGTGA. This CDR3 comprises 13 residues. V lost 1 base to trimming and J lost 11 bases; unmatched junction nucleotides: 7. CDR3 amino acids: CASSLKGAAGAFF. CDR3 coding DNA: TGTGCCAGCAGCTTAAAGGGGGCGGCTGGCGCTTTCTTT.

The rearrangement links TRBV19 to TRBJ1-2; D uncertain. The germline V gene has CDR1 LNHDA and CDR2 SQIVND (reference sequence). This CDR3 is built from 16 residues. Trimming stripped 6 bases from V and 4 bases from J, with 21 bases between. The CDR3 spells CASSLPGIRAGYGYTF. The DNA for the CDR3 is TGTGCCAGTAGCCTTCCTGGGATCCGGGCGGGCTATGGCTACACCTTC.

This clonotype was seen many times. The chain carries TRBV20-1 and TRBJ1-2; 9 nucleotides line up with TRBD1. Germline V gene data show CDR1 as DFQATT and CDR2 as SNEGSKA (reference sequence). V dropped 1 base and J dropped 7; count of bases not matched to a gene: 13. This CDR3 has 16 residues. CDR3 loop: CSARGNRDRESSGYTF. The CDR3 DNA reads as TGCAGTGCTAGAGGTAACCGGGACAGGGAGTCAAGTGGCTACACCTTC.

The J gene is TRBJ2-5, the V gene TRBV7-8; D unclear. This CDR3 region has 17 residues. Germline lookup yields CDR1 SGHVS and CDR2 FQNEAQ. Trimming stripped 4 bases from V and 1 base from J, with 19 bases between. CDR3 DNA sequence: TGTGCCAGCAGCTCCCTTCTGAGGAGCAGGTTCCAAGAGACCCAGTACTTC. It is translated as CASSSLLRSRFQETQYF.

Many counts were recorded for this clonotype. This chain links TRBV7-9 with TRBJ1-1; D is possibly TRBD1 (5 bases). From germline, CDR1 is SEHNR and CDR2 FQNEAQ (reference sequence). Trimming removed 6 bases from V and 1 base from J, with 15 bases in between. The CDR3 length is 15 residues. CDR3 protein: CASRGKGLRNTEAFF. The DNA of the CDR3 is TGTGCCAGCAGAGGTAAGGGGTTGAGGAACACTGAAGCTTTCTTT.

V and J are TRBV7-9 and TRBJ1-2; D is uncertain. The CDR3 consists of 13 residues. V lost 9 bases and J lost 2, with 13 bases in between. CDR1 and CDR2 from the germline V gene are SEHNR and FQNEAQ (reference sequence). The CDR3 DNA reads as TGTGCCAGTAGCAGAGACGGAAACTATGGCTACACCTTC. It codes for CASSRDGNYGYTF.

This clonotype was recorded many times. This chain uses TRBV6-1 with TRBJ2-5; D call uncertain. Germline V gene lookup returns CDR1 MNHNS and CDR2 SASEGT. The CDR3 length is 11 residues. The germline V and J ends were trimmed by 4 bases and 4 bases, with 4 bases remaining between them. CDR3 region: CASSVVETQYF. CDR3 nucleotides: TGTGCCAGCAGTGTTGTAGAGACCCAGTACTTC.

CDR3 protein: CASSFEQGHYEQYF. Here the CDR3 DNA reads TGTGCCAGCAGTTTTGAACAGGGACACTACGAGCAGTACTTC. The chain has TRBV12-3 or TRBV12-4 and TRBJ2-7; TRBD1 might be the D (6 bases). Trimming removed 3 bases at V and 3 bases at J, with 12 bases between. This CDR3 has 14 amino acids.

This chain connects TRBV20-1 to TRBJ1-6; D perhaps matches TRBD1 (6 bases). This CDR3 has 14 amino acids. CDR1 is DFQATT and CDR2 is SNEGSKA in the germline V gene (reference sequence). V lost 6 bases to trimming and J lost 7 bases, with 16 bases between them. CDR3 amino acids: CSAGGPDTNSPLHF. CDR3 in DNA: TGCAGTGCGGGGGGCCCCGACACAAATTCACCCCTCCACTTT.

The V call is TRBV15, the J call TRBJ2-7; a possible D gene is TRBD2 (6 bases). The V end was cut by 5 bases, the J end by 0 bases, with 11 bases between. The germline CDR1 and CDR2 sequences are LNHNV and YYDKDF (reference sequence). This CDR3 has 14 residues. Here the CDR3 DNA reads TGTGCCACCAGCTCTAGGGACTCCTCCTACGAGCAGTACTTC. This translates into CATSSRDSSYEQYF.

The V and J genes are TRBV29-1 and TRBJ1-4; D possibly corresponds to TRBD1 (6 bases). Trimming stripped 4 bases from V and 8 bases from J, with 11 bases between. The CDR3 is 12 residues long. The germline V gene encodes CDR1 SQVTM and CDR2 ANQGSEA. The CDR3, as DNA: TGCAGCGTTGCATCAGGGGCCGAAAAACTGTTTTTT. Protein product: CSVASGAEKLFF.